Detailed here is one TCR beta chain. Its antigen remains unidentified. Libraries were prepared by immunoSEQ multiplex PCR; TCRdb keeps only in-frame clonotypes and omits some of them. The table has around 10,000 clones, roughly 84% seen once. These data are taken from a study of PD-1 blockade in classical Hodgkin lymphoma. Study details: Each patient was given nivolumab 3 mg/kg through a vein every 2 weeks.

General study points: When set against healthy donors, newly diagnosed patients were reported to show lower baseline TCR diversity. Newly diagnosed patients had diversity similar to the baseline diversity of complete responders.

Time point denoted: cycle 4 day 1 (C4D1), after less than 7 weeks of nivolumab. With no exception, relapse followed autologous stem cell transplantation in all patients, and brentuximab vedotin exposure varied. From thawed PBMCs, CD4+ T cells were purified using magnetic negative selection. The CDR3 consists of 17 residues. V dropped 5 bases and J dropped 5; count of bases not matched to a gene: 13. The germline CDR1 and CDR2 sequences are SEHNR and FQNEAQ (reference sequence). The rearrangement joins TRBV7-9 to TRBJ2-1; TRBD2 matches 9 bases. This TCR was sampled from a human donor with classical Hodgkin lymphoma. This sample comprised CD4+ T cells from blood, obtained before the fourth cycle of nivolumab. This CDR3 reads CASSPKRRLAGNNEQFF. Here the CDR3 DNA reads TGTGCCAGCAGCCCTAAGAGAAGGCTAGCGGGGAACAATGAGCAGTTCTTC.